What follows describes a single T cell receptor (beta chain). The antigen it recognizes is unknown. Within one base of it there is no much larger clone, and no base qualities were kept. Cut back by 2 bases and 0 bases, the V and J ends lie 10 bases apart. From the cysteine through the phenylalanine, the CDR3 covers 15 amino acids. Here the CDR3 DNA is all that survives: 45 bases in frame from base 1. CDR1 SGHVS and CDR2 FNYEAQ are derived from the germline V gene. The data were obtained in a study of cytotoxic CD8 clonotypes in ibrutinib-treated CLL (dated by TCRdb to the early 2020s). Describing the broader study: The cohort had about a dozen relapsed/refractory and around 14 treatment-naive patients; under 18 were IGHV unmutated. All remission and progressive disease samples were collected while patients were still receiving ibrutinib. Longitudinal samples were available for 26 of the 86 trial participants. Response samples were taken after a median of 12 months on treatment, ranging from 6 to 36 months. An average of approximately 260,000 productive templates and roughly 94,000 productive rearrangements was obtained per sample. Cryopreserved peripheral blood mononuclear cells were collected at three points: before therapy, at response, and at either sustained remission or disease progression. Partial responses were observed in roughly 24 patients and complete responses in 2; after a median follow-up of roughly 72 months, remission was maintained in 14 patients and progression was observed in approximately twelve.

A MiSeq instrument was used for deep resolution sequencing, which targeted depths ranging from 1 in 1 million up to 1 in 200,000 T cells, with coverage averaging 10x for each clonotype. The immunoSEQ hsTCRB Kit was used to generate TCR beta libraries. In the paper's pipeline: ImmunoSEQ Data Assistant and ImmunoSEQ Analyzer were used for data analysis, and V, D and J genes were assigned according to IMGT definitions. Clonality, which ranges from 0 to 1, was calculated as one minus the normalized Shannon entropy of productive rearrangement frequencies. Only overrepresented clonotypes making up at least 0.05% of the repertoire of each patient were included in the public clonotype analysis. More than ten repertoires from age-matched healthy donors, obtained from immuneACCESS, served as clonality controls. In its TCRdb copy, this immuneACCESS table keeps in-frame sequences only and misses some clones. Where compared with another copy, unresolved V genes explain less than half of these, and the others have no known cause. The V and J calls and clone size were taken over from that table, and D and trimming were inferred from the DNA. In this sample the table shows 200,000 to 250,000 clones, about three quarters of which occur a single time. Clones ranked in the top ten supply roughly 6.4% of the sample.

Paper-wide results and their limitations: Baseline clonality exceeded that of age-matched healthy donors and correlated strongly with circulating CD8+ T-cell counts. Sampling times were not matched between sustained-remission and progressing patients, and lymph node repertoires were not studied. Public clonotypes were rare and either contracted or stayed stable during treatment, and the rise in clonality at ibrutinib response reflected the expansion of private clonotypes. At ibrutinib response clonality went up, during sustained remission it held steady, and at progression it dropped back toward baseline.

This sample's time point label indicates: approximately twelve months on ibrutinib. For TCR beta library preparation, roughly 1.8 micrograms of genomic DNA was extracted from cryopreserved PBMCs. Longitudinal blood samples from CLL patients on ibrutinib monotherapy were analyzed using high-throughput TCR beta sequencing. Patients were enrolled in a phase 2 open-label single-center ibrutinib monotherapy trial. This TCR was recovered from a human donor with chronic lymphocytic leukemia. The material sequenced was PBMCs, taken after 12 months of ibrutinib treatment. The sequence joins TRBV7-6 to TRBJ1-2, with TRBD1 as a weak D call on 5 bases. The nucleotide sequence is TGTGCCAGCAGCTTACAAGCAGGGACTAACTATGGCTACACCTTC. It specifies CASSLQAGTNYGYTF.